A selection of T cell receptor beta chains follows, all from one sample in a study of blood T cell repertoires in COVID-19. Method: immunoSEQ multiplex PCR; TCRdb's copy keeps in-frame clones and lacks some. The sample carries roughly 38,000 clones, over 80% recorded once. Sequenced: peripheral blood. The receptor source for this set is a human donor in a cohort sampled during active COVID-19. The CDR3 runs from the conserved cysteine through the conserved F or W. The D gene is left open where the match is weak. Not every row has a clone size; where given, it reads once, few, many or a size class.

D,J,V,size,DNA,CDR3
-,TRBJ2-3,TRBV4-2,-,TGTGCCAGCAGCCAAGAGACGGGGGTAAGGACAGATACGCAGTATTTT,CASSQETGVRTDTQYF
-,TRBJ1-1,TRBV4-3,-,TGCGCCAGCAGCCAAGGGGGGGGGTCTGGCACTGAAGCTTTCTTT,CASSQGGGSGTEAFF
-,TRBJ2-2,TRBV9,-,TGTGCCAGCCGGGGGGCGGGGAGCAACACCGGGGAGCTGTTTTTT,CASRGAGSNTGELFF
-,TRBJ1-2,TRBV7-3,-,TGTGCCAGCAGCTTAGGCCAAACAGGGAAGGAGGGCTACACCTTC,CASSLGQTGKEGYTF
-,TRBJ1-6,TRBV4-2,-,TGTGCCAGCAGCCAGGAGATGGCCTATAATTCACCCCTCCACTTT,CASSQEMAYNSPLHF
TRBD1,TRBJ1-6,TRBV27,-,TGTGCCAGCAGACAGACCGGGACAGCTTATAATTCACCCCTCCACTTT,CASRQTGTAYNSPLHF
TRBD1,TRBJ2-7,TRBV7-2,once,TGTGCCAGCAGCTTAGTGGGACAGGACTCCTACGAGCAGTACTTC,CASSLVGQDSYEQYF
-,TRBJ1-6,TRBV11-3,-,TGTGCCAGCAGCTCCGGGGGGTATAATTCACCCCTCCACTTT,CASSSGGYNSPLHF
-,TRBJ1-6,TRBV5-1,-,TGCGCCAGCAGCTTGGAAGGGGCCGGCAGCCAACCCCTCCACTTT,CASSLEGAGSQPLHF
-,TRBJ2-3,TRBV5-8,-,TGTGCCAGCAGCTTGGGACTAGGAACAGATACGCAGTATTTT,CASSLGLGTDTQYF
TRBD1,TRBJ2-7,TRBV5-4,-,TGTGCCAGCAGCTCACAGGGGGCGGACGAGCAGTACTTC,CASSSQGADEQYF
-,TRBJ2-7,TRBV6-1,-,TGTGCCAGCAGTGAGGCGAGGGCCCGCGAGCAGTACTTC,CASSEARAREQYF
TRBD1,TRBJ2-2,TRBV18,-,TGTGCCAGCTCACCAAGGGGACAGCCGAACACCGGGGAGCTGTTTTTT,CASSPRGQPNTGELFF
-,TRBJ2-3,TRBV7-9,-,TGTGCCAGCATGGAGGCAGATACGCAGTATTTT,CASMEADTQYF
TRBD1,TRBJ1-1,TRBV19,-,TGTGCCAGTAGTAGTCGACCGCCGGGACAGGGGGCTGAAGCTTTCTTT,CASSSRPPGQGAEAFF
TRBD2,TRBJ2-1,TRBV2,-,TGTGCCAGCAGTGGGGGGACTACTGACAATGAGCAGTTCTTC,CASSGGTTDNEQFF
TRBD1,TRBJ2-7,TRBV5-1,-,TGCGCCAGCAGCTTTGGGGGACAGGGGAAAAACGAGCAGTACTTC,CASSFGGQGKNEQYF
-,TRBJ1-3,TRBV27,-,TGTGCCAGCAGTTGGGGGCAGGGTACAACCATATATTTT,CASSWGQGTTIYF
-,TRBJ1-1,TRBV7-2,-,TGTGCCAGCAGCACCGGAGGGGCGGACCCCGAAGCTTTCTTT,CASSTGGADPEAFF
-,TRBJ1-1,TRBV7-8,-,TGTGCCAGCAGCTTGCCTCCGGGACAAGTTATGAACACTGAAGCTTTCTTT,CASSLPPGQVMNTEAFF
-,TRBJ2-1,TRBV13,few,TGTGCCAGCAGTTTCATGTCCTACAATGAGCAGTTCTTC,CASSFMSYNEQFF
-,TRBJ2-5,TRBV18,-,TGTGCCAGCTCAAAAGAACGGGGGTTAGGTCCTGAGACCCAGTACTTC,CASSKERGLGPETQYF
TRBD2,TRBJ2-1,TRBV4-3,-,TGCGCCAGCAGCCAACTAACCGGCGGGGGAGCCAATGAGCAGTTCTTC,CASSQLTGGGANEQFF
-,TRBJ2-1,TRBV11-2,-,TGTGCCAGCAGCTTTGACTCCGATGAGCAGTTCTTC,CASSFDSDEQFF
-,TRBJ1-4,TRBV4-2,-,TGTGCCAGCAGCCAAGATTTGTGGAGTAATGAAAAACTGTTTTTT,CASSQDLWSNEKLFF
TRBD2,TRBJ2-2,TRBV9,-,TGTGCCAGCAGCGCCTTAGCGGGGAGGTTCGGCACCGGGGAGCTGTTTTTT,CASSALAGRFGTGELFF
TRBD2,TRBJ2-1,TRBV29-1,-,TGCAGCGTTCGGGGTAGCGGGCCCTACAATGAGCAGTTCTTC,CSVRGSGPYNEQFF
-,TRBJ2-4,TRBV18,once,TGTGCCAGCTCACCTTGGGAAGGGAGCGACATTCAGTACTTC,CASSPWEGSDIQYF
-,TRBJ1-1,TRBV6-2/TRBV6-3,-,TGTGCCAGCAGTTACCTTCTCGAGACTGAAGCTTTCTTT,CASSYLLETEAFF
-,TRBJ2-5,TRBV27,-,TGTGCCAGCAAAACTCGTCCCAAAGAGACCCAGTACTTC,CASKTRPKETQYF
-,TRBJ1-2,TRBV6-5,-,TGTGCCAGCAGTACTGGAGGACCCTATGGCTACACCTTC,CASSTGGPYGYTF
-,TRBJ2-7,TRBV19,few,TGTGCCAGTAGTATAGAGGCAACACCATCCTACGAGCAGTACTTC,CASSIEATPSYEQYF
TRBD2,TRBJ2-7,TRBV9,-,TGTGCCAGCAGCCCCCAGGGACTAGTGTCGTACGAGCAGTACTTC,CASSPQGLVSYEQYF
-,TRBJ2-1,TRBV5-5,-,TGTGCCAGCAGCTTATACAGATACAATGAGCAGTTCTTC,CASSLYRYNEQFF
-,TRBJ2-7,TRBV27,-,TGTGCCAGCAGTTTAAACAGAAACTACGAGCAGTACTTC,CASSLNRNYEQYF
-,TRBJ1-4,TRBV6-5,few,TGTGCCAGCAGTCTCGACTTGGGTGAAAAACTGTTTTTT,CASSLDLGEKLFF
-,TRBJ2-5,TRBV7-2,-,TGTGCCAGCAGCCTAGAGAGGGAGACCCAGTACTTC,CASSLERETQYF